This is a list of T cell receptor beta chains from one sample in a study of T-cell memory formation after mild COVID-19. TCRdb re-derived calls from the 5' RACE reads in MiXCR, one entry per CDR3 protein. The profile shows approximately 570,000 distinct CDR3 sequences, roughly 18% of them singletons. The sequencing input was PBMCs or a T cell subset sorted from them (not recorded which). The source is an adult woman who had mild COVID-19 (a few samples of this study predate the infection). Cell type and time point are not known. Both conserved end residues are part of each CDR3. D genes are given only for firm matches. Only part of the rows carry a size: once, few, many, or a class if the clone is expanded.

>NA|TRBJ1-5|NA|TRBV7-9
TGTGCCAGCAGCTTAGAGCGGGTGGGTGGGTACGGCAATCAGCCCCAGCATTTT
CASSLERVGGYGNQPQHF
>NA|TRBJ1-1|NA|TRBV29-1
TGCAGCGTGGCACCGGGACTTACGAACACTGAAGCTTTCTTT
CSVAPGLTNTEAFF
>NA|TRBJ2-3|few|TRBV20-1
TGCAGTGCTCCCTGGCGGGCTAGCACAGATACGCAGTATTTT
CSAPWRASTDTQYF
>NA|TRBJ2-7|many|TRBV6-6
TGTGCCAGCATCCAACAGGGGAGCGGGAACGAGCAGTACTTC
CASIQQGSGNEQYF
>NA|TRBJ2-2|few|TRBV4-3
TGCGCCAGCAGCCCCAACTGGGAAGGGGGGAACACCGGGGAGCTGTTTTTT
CASSPNWEGGNTGELFF
>NA|TRBJ2-3|NA|TRBV15
TGTGCCACCAGCAGAGTGCCCGACACAGATACGCAGTATTTT
CATSRVPDTDTQYF
>NA|TRBJ1-5|NA|TRBV20-1
TGCAGTGCTAGCAGGCCCGATCAGCCCCAGCATTTT
CSASRPDQPQHF
>TRBD1|TRBJ1-6|NA|TRBV6-4
TGTGCCAGCAGTGAACAAGGACAGGGATCGTATTCACCCCTCCACTTT
CASSEQGQGSYSPLHF
>NA|TRBJ2-7|NA|TRBV5-1
TGCGCCAGCAGCTTGGACAGGCCCGTGGGGGAGCAGTACTTC
CASSLDRPVGEQYF
>TRBD2|TRBJ2-7|few|TRBV5-1
TGCGCCAGCAGCTTGGCCGCTAGCGGATACGAGCAGTACTTC
CASSLAASGYEQYF
>TRBD1|TRBJ1-1|few|TRBV5-1
TGCGCCAGCAGGAGGACAGGGGGCTTGAACACTGAAGCTTTCTTT
CASRRTGGLNTEAFF
>TRBD2|TRBJ2-7|NA|TRBV7-9
TGTGCCAGCAGCTACCTGACTAGCCCCTACGAGCAGTACTTC
CASSYLTSPYEQYF
>NA|TRBJ2-3|NA|TRBV20-1
TGCAGTGCTAGGACCCTCAGGCTAGAAAGCACAGATACGCAGTATTTT
CSARTLRLESTDTQYF
>TRBD2|TRBJ2-1|NA|TRBV6-1
TGTGCCAGCGTGGCGGGAGGGCCTGGCGAGCAGTTCTTC
CASVAGGPGEQFF
>TRBD1|TRBJ1-2|NA|TRBV6-5
TGTGCCAGCAGTTACGGATCGGGACAGTACCCGCCTAACTATGGCTACACCTTC
CASSYGSGQYPPNYGYTF
>NA|TRBJ1-1|NA|TRBV20-1
TGCAGTGCTAGTATACAGGGTGTGACTGAAGCTTTCTTT
CSASIQGVTEAFF
>TRBD2|TRBJ2-3|few|TRBV5-1
TGCGCCAGCAGCTTGGCCCCTAGCGGGGGGAAAGATACGCAGTATTTT
CASSLAPSGGKDTQYF
>NA|TRBJ1-1|NA|TRBV25-1
TGTGCCAGCAGTGAATTTATAGGGGCGAACACTGAAGCTTTCTTT
CASSEFIGANTEAFF